The T cell receptor beta chain described here comes from a study of human T cells and chemical hapten exposure. The V gene end was trimmed by 6 bases and the J gene end by 2 bases; junction bases not matched to a gene: 4. Germline CDR1 reads MNHEY; CDR2 reads SVGAGI. The length of the CDR3 is 14 residues. TCRdb ran MiXCR on the RACE reads and lists one entry per CDR3 protein. The data contain under 450,000 distinct CDR3 sequences, nearly 6.5% of them seen just once; the ten biggest clones take up approximately 5.4%. Ten or more counts support this clonotype. Time point indicated: patch test 2, 6 weeks after DPC sensitization. The sample's treatment: therapeutic diphenylcyclopropenone sensitization with weekly scalp DPC.

Specimen: whole blood, collected in connection with sensitization to the hapten diphenylcyclopropenone (DPC). The source is a woman aged 18-29 years with alopecia areata. Some clones in this sample may be carry-over from other donors' samples. V gene TRBV6-5 combines with J gene TRBJ1-2, with TRBD1 identical over 9 bases. This CDR3 is CASRSGTGNYGYTF. DNA of the CDR3: TGTGCCAGCAGGTCCGGGACAGGGAACTATGGCTACACCTTC.